This T cell receptor (beta chain) was recovered during a study of cytomegalovirus exposure and HLA in healthy donors. In the study overall: Researchers previously reported finding roughly 120 million unique TCR beta sequences from about 200 million T cells. From donors who were HLA-typed, an early data release held approximately 91 million unique TCRs. Study conclusions and caveats: Cytomegalovirus association was assigned to about 150 TCR beta chains. A prior analysis recorded that most TCR beta V segments were productive about 90% or about 30% of the time.

This CDR3 is 15 amino acids long. The germline V and J ends were trimmed by 3 bases and 1 base, with 11 bases remaining between them. The V gene's germline CDR1 is MNHEY and CDR2 SMNVEV (reference sequence). PCR used 60 Vbeta primers and 13 Jbeta primers. Libraries were prepared by immunoSEQ multiplex PCR; TCRdb keeps only in-frame clonotypes and omits some of them. The sample has 110,000 to 150,000 clones; 60% to 80% are singletons. This clone was seen once. Its target is not known. The sequence was obtained from a woman in her twenties or thirties in good health and CMV-seronegative. The sequencing sample was made of PBMCs. J is TRBJ2-3 and V is TRBV27, with a weak D call TRBD1 (5 bases). CDR3 sequence: CASSFAGPGTDTQYF. The CDR3 region has the DNA TGTGCCAGCAGTTTCGCAGGGCCTGGCACAGATACGCAGTATTTT.